A selection of T cell receptor beta chains follows, all from one sample in a study of T cells after yellow fever vaccination. Each CDR3 protein gets one entry after TCRdb re-called the 5' RACE reads with MiXCR. The data hold around 31,000 distinct CDR3 sequences, with 8% to 11% observed a single time. Material: PBMCs, either bulk or a sorted T-cell subset (CD4+, CD8+, memory, or dextramer-sorted; not recorded which), obtained more than 13 days after the first yellow fever vaccination. The receptor source for this set is a man aged 18 to 30 who received the YFV17D yellow fever vaccine. Both conserved end residues are part of each CDR3. Fields, in order: J gene, clone size, D gene, V gene, CDR3 DNA, CDR3 protein. The D gene is left open where the match is weak. Clone size, where shown, is once, few, many, or a class for clones that have expanded.

>TRBJ2-3|many|TRBD2|TRBV11-2
TGTGCCAGCAGCTTAGACGGAGCGGGGGGGGATACGCAGTATTTT
CASSLDGAGGDTQYF
>TRBJ1-6|many|-|TRBV6-5
TGTGCCAGCAGTTTTAACATTAATAATTCACCCCTCCACTTT
CASSFNINNSPLHF
>TRBJ2-5|many|TRBD1|TRBV5-1
TGCGCCAGCAGCCTGGGTGTCGACAGGGGTGGAGAGACCCAGTACTTC
CASSLGVDRGGETQYF
>TRBJ1-1|many|-|TRBV3-1
TGTGCCAGCAGCCATAGGGGGGCTGAAGCTTTCTTT
CASSHRGAEAFF
>TRBJ1-4|many|-|TRBV5-1
TGCGCCAGCAGCTTGGGGCCCTCAACTAATGAAAAACTGTTTTTT
CASSLGPSTNEKLFF
>TRBJ2-3|many|-|TRBV12-3/TRBV12-4
TGTGCCAGCAGTCTATATCCGGATACGCAGTATTTT
CASSLYPDTQYF
>TRBJ2-5|many|-|TRBV11-1
TGTGCCAGCAGCTTAGTCGGAGCGGACCAAGAGACCCAGTACTTC
CASSLVGADQETQYF
>TRBJ1-3|-|-|TRBV4-3
TGCGCCAGCAGCCCCCTGACGGTGCCCTCTGGGGACACCATATATTTT
CASSPLTVPSGDTIYF
>TRBJ1-5|many|-|TRBV7-2
TGTGCCAGCAGCGTAGAACGGGGGCGTAATCAGCCCCAGCATTTT
CASSVERGRNQPQHF
>TRBJ1-5|many|-|TRBV5-6
TGTGCCAGCAGCGAGAACAGGGCCTGGCAGCCCCAGCATTTT
CASSENRAWQPQHF
>TRBJ2-1|many|TRBD2|TRBV4-3
TGCGCCAGCAGCCAAGATCTGGGGACTAGCGGTTACAATGAGCAGTTCTTC
CASSQDLGTSGYNEQFF
>TRBJ1-2|many|TRBD1|TRBV10-3
TGTGCCACTCACAGGGGTGCAGGGTCCGGCTACACCTTC
CATHRGAGSGYTF
>TRBJ2-7|many|-|TRBV6-1
TGTGCCAGCAGTGAAACAGGGTCCCTTGACGAGCAGTACTTC
CASSETGSLDEQYF